The 18 T cell receptor beta chains below come from one sample, sequenced in a study of blood T cell repertoires in COVID-19. This table comes from immunoSEQ multiplex PCR, and its TCRdb copy is limited to in-frame clones, with some not included. The sample yields fewer than 200,000 clones, 84% seen once. Sequencing input: peripheral blood. The receptors were gathered from a woman of 80 years or more with COVID-19, enrolled during active disease.

This clone has only a few counts. This chain connects TRBV5-1 to TRBJ2-2, with TRBD2 matching over 9 bases. CDR1 is SGHRS, CDR2 YFSETQ, per germline. This CDR3 is 15 amino acids long. V was pared by 4 bases and J by 3 bases, with 4 bases of the junction left unmatched. The CDR3 here is CASSQTSGHTGELFF. CDR3 nucleotide sequence: TGCGCCAGCAGCCAGACTAGCGGACACACCGGGGAGCTGTTTTTT. The variable domain in full, completed from reference TRBV5-1 and TRBJ2-2, reads KAGVTQTPRYLIKTRGQQVTLSCSPISGHRSVSWYQQTPGQGLQFLFEYFSETQRNKGNFPGRFSGRQFSNSRSEMNVSTLELGDSALYLCASSQTSGHTGELFFGEGSRLTVL.

The chain couples TRBV2 to TRBJ2-1; TRBD1 is a possible D gene (5 bases). Trimming took off 3 bases at V and 2 bases at J, with 8 bases between the two ends. CDR1 and CDR2 from the germline V gene are SNHLY and FYNNEI. The CDR3 is made up of 14 amino acids. CDR3 residues: CASSDRVTYNEQFF. CDR3 nucleotide sequence: TGTGCCAGCAGTGACAGGGTCACCTACAATGAGCAGTTCTTC.

The chain combines TRBV11-2 with TRBJ2-7, with 9 bases identical to TRBD2. Germline V gene sequence: CDR1 SGHAT, CDR2 FQNNGV. V gave up 3 bases and J gave up 1 base; unmatched junction bases: 4. This CDR3 contains 15 residues. CDR3: CASSLREGPSYEQYF. The CDR3 bases are TGTGCCAGCAGCTTGCGGGAGGGGCCGTCCTACGAGCAGTACTTC. Full variable domain (missing parts from reference TRBV11-2 and TRBJ2-7): EAGVAQSPRYKIIEKRQSVAFWCNPISGHATLYWYQQILGQGPKLLIQFQNNGVVDDSQLPKDRFSAERLKGVDSTLKIQPAKLEDSAVYLCASSLREGPSYEQYFGPGTRLTVT.

This chain links TRBV5-4 with TRBJ2-3; 10 nucleotides match TRBD2. CDR3 size: 16 residues. With 4 bases clipped from V and 2 bases from J, the junction kept 7 bases outside the gene matches. Germline assignment: CDR1 SGHNT and CDR2 YYREEE (reference sequence). The CDR3 bases are TGTGCCAGCAGCGGGGGACTAGCGATGAACACAGATACGCAGTATTTT. It translates to CASSGGLAMNTDTQYF.

This clone was observed a single time. The chain recombines TRBV25-1 with TRBJ1-5, with D maybe TRBD1 (5 bases). The V and J ends lost 5 bases and 6 bases respectively, with 14 bases between them. Germline V gene lookup returns CDR1 MGHDK and CDR2 SYGVNS. The CDR3 runs to 14 residues. CDR3 sequence: CASSRGGAGQPQHF. The CDR3 DNA reads as TGTGCCAGCAGTCGAGGCGGGGCAGGTCAGCCCCAGCATTTT.

V is TRBV7-2 and J is TRBJ2-5; no reliable D call. The CDR3 covers 11 residues. Trimming stripped 1 base from V and 11 bases from J, with 8 bases between. From germline, CDR1 is SGHTA and CDR2 FQGNSA. The CDR3, as DNA: TGTGCCAGCAGCTTAGGTCCTAGTCAGTACTTC. Its protein is CASSLGPSQYF.

This rearrangement joins TRBV7-2 to TRBJ2-3, with TRBD2 as a possible D gene (7 bases). The CDR3 contains 15 residues. Deletions cut 7 bases from V and 5 bases from J, with 19 bases between. Germline values: CDR1 SGHTA, CDR2 FQGNSA. The CDR3: CASMEGGDGGDTQYF. DNA of the CDR3: TGTGCCAGCATGGAGGGGGGGGACGGAGGAGATACGCAGTATTTT.

V is TRBV9 and J is TRBJ1-1; D is possibly TRBD1 (6 bases). Trimming stripped 4 bases from V and 6 bases from J, with 13 bases between. This CDR3 is 13 amino acids long. CDR1 is SGDLS and CDR2 is YYNGEE in the germline V gene. The CDR3 sequence: CASSFLAGAEAFF. In DNA form, the CDR3 reads TGTGCCAGCAGCTTCCTTGCAGGGGCTGAAGCTTTCTTT.

This clone was detected only a few times. The chain combines TRBV5-5 with TRBJ1-5; D ambiguous. The CDR3 is 14 amino acids. Germline CDR1 SGHKS, CDR2 YYEKEE (reference sequence). The germline V and J ends were trimmed by 0 bases and 3 bases, with 7 bases remaining between them. The CDR3: CASSLAGTNQPQHF. The CDR3 DNA sequence: TGTGCCAGCAGCTTGGCAGGTACCAATCAGCCCCAGCATTTT.

V usage is TRBV19 and J usage is TRBJ2-2; TRBD2 matches at 11 bases. V dropped 4 bases and J dropped 1; count of bases not matched to a gene: 8. The CDR3 sequence is 18 residues long. Per the germline V gene, CDR1 is LNHDA and CDR2 is SQIVND (reference sequence). CDR3 region: CASSNKVLAGGNTGELFF. CDR3 DNA sequence: TGTGCCAGTAGTAATAAGGTTCTAGCGGGAGGGAACACCGGGGAGCTGTTTTTT.

The chain links TRBV29-1 to TRBJ2-5; D might be TRBD2 (6 bases). The germline CDR1 and CDR2 sequences are SQVTM and ANQGSEA. V was pared by 2 bases and J by 2 bases, with 9 bases between. The CDR3 spans 13 residues. CDR3: CSVEWGTQETQYF. The CDR3 DNA follows: TGCAGCGTTGAATGGGGGACTCAAGAGACCCAGTACTTC. The complete variable domain, with remaining parts taken from reference TRBV29-1 and TRBJ2-5, reads SAVISQKPSRDICQRGTSLTIQCQVDSQVTMMFWYRQQPGQSLTLIATANQGSEATYESGFVIDKFPISRPNLTFSTLTVSNMSPEDSSIYLCSVEWGTQETQYFGPGTRLLVL.

The genes are TRBV5-1 and TRBJ1-2; perhaps TRBD1 as D (6 bases). This CDR3 has 14 amino acids. V lost 4 bases and J lost 7, with 17 bases in between. Germline CDR1 reads SGHRS; CDR2 reads YFSETQ. CDR3 in amino acids: CASSRGGDLSGYTF. CDR3 in DNA: TGCGCCAGCAGCAGAGGGGGGGACCTCAGTGGCTACACCTTC.

The chain recombines TRBV7-8 with TRBJ1-2, with a weak D call TRBD1 (5 bases). The germline CDR1 and CDR2 sequences are SGHVS and FQNEAQ. The CDR3 sequence is 14 residues long. Trimming pared 5 bases from V and 8 bases from J, leaving 18 bases between. CDR3 in DNA: TGTGCCAGCAGCCCGCTCCAGGGTACGGGCGGCTACACCTTC. It translates to CASSPLQGTGGYTF.

Written as DNA, the CDR3 is TGTGCCATCAGTGGGCTCACTGAAGCTTTCTTT. Translating it yields CAISGLTEAFF. This chain links TRBV10-3 with TRBJ1-1; D uncertain. CDR1 and CDR2 (germline): ENHRY, SYGVKD. V lost 4 bases, J lost 4 bases, and 4 bases lay in between. The CDR3 is 11 residues long.

CDR3 in amino acids: CASSLVLAREQYF. The DNA for the CDR3 is TGCGCCAGCAGCTTGGTCCTAGCCCGCGAGCAGTACTTC. The J gene is TRBJ2-7, the V gene TRBV5-1, with D perhaps TRBD2 (5 bases). CDR3 size: 13 residues. CDR1 and CDR2 (germline): SGHRS, YFSETQ. Trimming took off 0 bases at V and 6 bases at J, with 10 bases between the two ends.

The CDR3 bases are TGTGCCAGCTCCTTAGCGCGGGAGACAGATACGCAGTATTTT. Translated, it gives CASSLARETDTQYF. The V call is TRBV28, the J call TRBJ2-3; 7 bases line up with TRBD2. Germline lookup yields CDR1 MDHEN and CDR2 SYDVKM. This CDR3 has 14 residues. J lost 3 bases, V lost 8 bases, and 8 bases had no gene match.

The genes are TRBV27 and TRBJ2-7; TRBD1 agrees at 9 bases. After removal of 6 bases from V and 7 bases from J, the junction contained 10 bases not matched to a gene. The CDR3 consists of 14 residues. Germline V CDR1 and CDR2: MNHEY, SMNVEV (reference sequence). CDR3 sequence (DNA): TGTGCCAGCAGGGGACTACAGGGGGCGTGGGAGCAGTACTTC. Amino acids: CASRGLQGAWEQYF.

The chain uses TRBV7-9 and TRBJ2-3; TRBD2 matches 7 bases. Per germline, CDR1 SEHNR and CDR2 FQNEAQ (reference sequence). The CDR3 is made up of 16 amino acids. The V gene end was trimmed by 0 bases and the J gene end by 2 bases; junction bases not matched to a gene: 5. The CDR3 sequence: CASSLANGGTTDTQYF. CDR3 in DNA: TGTGCCAGCAGCTTAGCGAACGGGGGGACCACAGATACGCAGTATTTT.